The clone carrying this T cell receptor (beta chain) was found a few times. Its antigen is currently unknown. PCR was performed a second time for about 6 to 11 cycles using a sample-barcoded 5' primer and a J-beta primer mix. Any given sample supplied a minimum of 2.5 million CDR3-containing paired-end reads. TCRdb independently ran MiXCR on the 5' RACE reads; one entry per CDR3 protein. Among 700,000 to 950,000 distinct CDR3 sequences listed, about 62% were seen once. This entry belongs to a study of blood T cells in healthy people across ages. The ends were cut back, 2 bases at V and 3 bases at J, with 15 bases in the middle. The CDR3 extends over 16 amino acids. Findings and limits, study-wide: Significant beta diversity loss was already apparent by age approximately 37, declining roughly linearly.

This sequence joins TRBV12-3 or TRBV12-4 and TRBJ2-3; possible D gene TRBD2, 6 bases. This receptor was obtained from a man between 25 and 39 years old in good health. Specimen: blood. CDR3: CASSLNPASVTDTQYF. Written as DNA, the CDR3 is TGTGCCAGCAGTTTAAATCCCGCTAGCGTTACAGATACGCAGTATTTT.